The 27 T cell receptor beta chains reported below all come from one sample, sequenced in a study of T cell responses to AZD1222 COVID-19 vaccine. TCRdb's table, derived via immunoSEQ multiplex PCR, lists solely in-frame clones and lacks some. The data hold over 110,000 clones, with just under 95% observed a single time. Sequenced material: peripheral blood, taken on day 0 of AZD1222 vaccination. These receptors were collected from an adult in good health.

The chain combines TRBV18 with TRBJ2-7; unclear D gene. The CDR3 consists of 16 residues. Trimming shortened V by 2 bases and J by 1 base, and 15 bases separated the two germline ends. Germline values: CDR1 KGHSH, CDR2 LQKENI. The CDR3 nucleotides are TGTGCCAGCTCACCAACCCCGGTTTCCCCATCCTACGAGCAGTACTTC. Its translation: CASSPTPVSPSYEQYF.

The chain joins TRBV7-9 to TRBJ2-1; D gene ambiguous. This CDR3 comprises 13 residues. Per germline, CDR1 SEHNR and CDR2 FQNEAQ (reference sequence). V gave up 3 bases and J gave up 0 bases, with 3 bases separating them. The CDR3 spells CASSFSSYNEQFF. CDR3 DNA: TGTGCCAGCAGCTTTAGCTCCTACAATGAGCAGTTCTTC.

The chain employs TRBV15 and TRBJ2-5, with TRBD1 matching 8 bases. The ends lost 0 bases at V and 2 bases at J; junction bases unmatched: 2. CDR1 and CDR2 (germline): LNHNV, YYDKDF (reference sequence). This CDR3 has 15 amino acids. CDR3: CATSRDRGLQETQYF. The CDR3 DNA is TGTGCCACCAGCAGAGACAGGGGGCTACAAGAGACCCAGTACTTC.

Here the CDR3 DNA reads TGTGCCAGCAGCTTGGCCGTGGGTGAGCCCCAGCATTTT. Encoded protein: CASSLAVGEPQHF. V and J are TRBV5-6 and TRBJ1-5, with D uncertain. Trimming left V 0 bases short and J 8 bases short, with 9 bases between. This CDR3 contains 13 residues. Germline V lookup: CDR1 SGHDT, CDR2 YYEEEE.

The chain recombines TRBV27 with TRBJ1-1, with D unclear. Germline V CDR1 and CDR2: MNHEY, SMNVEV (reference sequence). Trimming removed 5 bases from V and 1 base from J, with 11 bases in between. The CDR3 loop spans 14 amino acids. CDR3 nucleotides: TGTGCCAGCAGTCCCGATTTCGGGAACACTGAAGCTTTCTTT. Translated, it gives CASSPDFGNTEAFF.

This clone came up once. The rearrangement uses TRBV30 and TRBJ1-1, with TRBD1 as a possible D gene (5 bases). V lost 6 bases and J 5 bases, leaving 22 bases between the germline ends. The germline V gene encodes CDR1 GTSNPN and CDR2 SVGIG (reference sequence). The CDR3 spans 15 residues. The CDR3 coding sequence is TGTGCCTGCCCCGGTCGGAGGGTGCGGGGGACTGAAGCTTTCTTT. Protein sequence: CACPGRRVRGTEAFF.

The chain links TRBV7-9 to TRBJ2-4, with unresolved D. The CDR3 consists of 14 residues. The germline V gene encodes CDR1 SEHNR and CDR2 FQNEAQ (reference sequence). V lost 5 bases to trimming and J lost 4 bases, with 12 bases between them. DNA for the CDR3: TGTGCCAGCAGCCCAAGGTGGGTTAAAAACATTCAGTACTTC. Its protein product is CASSPRWVKNIQYF.

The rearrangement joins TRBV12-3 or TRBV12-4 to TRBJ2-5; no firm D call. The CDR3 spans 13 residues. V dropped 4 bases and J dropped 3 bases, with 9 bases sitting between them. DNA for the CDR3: TGTGCCAGCAGTTCCCAACTGAAAGAGACCCAGTACTTC. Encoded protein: CASSSQLKETQYF.

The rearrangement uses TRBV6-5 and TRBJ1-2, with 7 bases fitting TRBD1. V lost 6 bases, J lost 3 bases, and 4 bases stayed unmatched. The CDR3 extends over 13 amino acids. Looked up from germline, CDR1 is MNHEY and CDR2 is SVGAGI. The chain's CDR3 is CASSKGQYYGYTF. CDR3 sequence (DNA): TGTGCCAGCAGCAAGGGACAGTACTATGGCTACACCTTC.

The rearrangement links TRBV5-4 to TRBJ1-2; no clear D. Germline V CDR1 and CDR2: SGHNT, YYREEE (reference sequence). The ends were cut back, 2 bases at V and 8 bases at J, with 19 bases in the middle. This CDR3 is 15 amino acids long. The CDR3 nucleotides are TGTGCCAGCAGCTTAGTAGGGCACCAAATGGGAGGCTACACCTTC. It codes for CASSLVGHQMGGYTF.

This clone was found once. CDR3 coding DNA: TGTGCCAGCAGCTTGGCGAGGCGGACTCCTGGGAACACTGAAGCTTTCTTT. Protein: CASSLARRTPGNTEAFF. This chain connects TRBV5-6 to TRBJ1-1; no clear D gene. This CDR3 is 17 amino acids long. Germline loops: CDR1 SGHDT, CDR2 YYEEEE. V gave up 0 bases and J gave up 1 base, with 16 bases separating them. The full variable domain, in which reference TRBV5-6 and TRBJ1-1 provide the parts outside the CDR3, is DAGVTQSPTHLIKTRGQQVTLRCSPKSGHDTVSWYQQALGQGPQFIFQYYEEEERQRGNFPDRFSGHQFPNYSSELNVNALLLGDSALYLCASSLARRTPGNTEAFFGQGTRLTVV.

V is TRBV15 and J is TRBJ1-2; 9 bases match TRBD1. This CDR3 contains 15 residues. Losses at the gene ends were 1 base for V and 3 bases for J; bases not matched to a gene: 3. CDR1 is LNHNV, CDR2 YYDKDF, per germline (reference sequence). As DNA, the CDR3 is TGTGCCACCAGCAGAGGGGGACAGGGTGACTATGGCTACACCTTC. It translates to CATSRGGQGDYGYTF.

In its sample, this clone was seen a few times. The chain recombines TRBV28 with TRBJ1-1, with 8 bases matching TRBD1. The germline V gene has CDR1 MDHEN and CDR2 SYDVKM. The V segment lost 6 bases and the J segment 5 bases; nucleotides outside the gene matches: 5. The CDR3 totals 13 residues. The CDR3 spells CASRDRAGTEAFF. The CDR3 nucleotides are TGTGCCAGCAGGGACAGGGCGGGAACTGAAGCTTTCTTT.

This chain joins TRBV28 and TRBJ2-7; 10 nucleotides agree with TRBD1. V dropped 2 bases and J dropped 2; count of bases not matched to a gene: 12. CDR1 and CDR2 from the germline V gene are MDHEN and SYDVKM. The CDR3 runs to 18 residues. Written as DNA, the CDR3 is TGTGCCAGCAGTTTACCCCTCCCCCCCGGGACAGGGGCCTACGAGCAGTACTTC. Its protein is CASSLPLPPGTGAYEQYF. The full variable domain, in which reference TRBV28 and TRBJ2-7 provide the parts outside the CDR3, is DVKVTQSSRYLVKRTGEKVFLECVQDMDHENMFWYRQDPGLGLRLIYFSYDVKMKEKGDIPEGYSVSREKKERFSLILESASTNQTSMYLCASSLPLPPGTGAYEQYFGPGTRLTVT.

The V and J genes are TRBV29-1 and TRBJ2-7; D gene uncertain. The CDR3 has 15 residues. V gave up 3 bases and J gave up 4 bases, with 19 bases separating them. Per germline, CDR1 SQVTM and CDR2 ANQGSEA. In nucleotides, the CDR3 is TGCAGCGTTGATTCACCACCCGGGTCGGGTTACGAGCAGTACTTC. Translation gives CSVDSPPGSGYEQYF.

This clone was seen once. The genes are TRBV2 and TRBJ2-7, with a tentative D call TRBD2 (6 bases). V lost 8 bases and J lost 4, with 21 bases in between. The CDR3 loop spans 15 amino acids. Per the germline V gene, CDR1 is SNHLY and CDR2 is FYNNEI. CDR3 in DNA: TGTGCCAGCGGGGAGGATTCGGGTTCGCGGTACGAGCAGTACTTC. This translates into CASGEDSGSRYEQYF.

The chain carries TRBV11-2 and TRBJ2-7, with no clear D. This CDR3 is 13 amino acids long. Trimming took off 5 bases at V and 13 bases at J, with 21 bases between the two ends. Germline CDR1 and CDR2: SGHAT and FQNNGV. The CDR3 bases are TGTGCCAGCAGCCTCACCCTTACGAACAAGGACTACTTC. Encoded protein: CASSLTLTNKDYF.

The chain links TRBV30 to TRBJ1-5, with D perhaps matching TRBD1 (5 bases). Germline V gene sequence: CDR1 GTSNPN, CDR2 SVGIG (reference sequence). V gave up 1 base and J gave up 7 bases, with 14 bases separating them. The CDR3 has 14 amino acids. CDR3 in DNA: TGTGCCTGGAGTGCGTCCAGGGCCGGACAGCCCCAGCATTTT. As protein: CAWSASRAGQPQHF. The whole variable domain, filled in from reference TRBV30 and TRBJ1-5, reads SQTIHQWPATLVQPVGSPLSLECTVEGTSNPNLYWYRQAAGRGLQLLFYSVGIGQISSEVPQNLSASRPQDRQFILSSKKLLLSDSGFYLCAWSASRAGQPQHFGDGTRLSIL.

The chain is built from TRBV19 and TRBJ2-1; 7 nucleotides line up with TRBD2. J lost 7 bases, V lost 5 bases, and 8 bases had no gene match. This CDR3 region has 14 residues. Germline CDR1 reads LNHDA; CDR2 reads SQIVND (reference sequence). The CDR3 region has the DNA TGTGCCAGTAGTTCCGGGGGGAGCCGGAATGAGCAGTTCTTC. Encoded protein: CASSSGGSRNEQFF.

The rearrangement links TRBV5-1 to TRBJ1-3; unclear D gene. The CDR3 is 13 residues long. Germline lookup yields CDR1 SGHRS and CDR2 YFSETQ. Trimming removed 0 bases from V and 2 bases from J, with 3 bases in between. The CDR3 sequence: CASSLAAGNTIYF. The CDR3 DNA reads TGCGCCAGCAGCTTGGCAGCTGGAAACACCATATATTTT.

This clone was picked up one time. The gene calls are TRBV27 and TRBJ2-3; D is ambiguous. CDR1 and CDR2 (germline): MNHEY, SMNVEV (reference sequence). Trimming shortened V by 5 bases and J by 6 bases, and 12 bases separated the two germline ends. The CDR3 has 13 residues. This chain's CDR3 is CASSLKRDDTQYF. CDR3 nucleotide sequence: TGTGCCAGCAGTCTGAAGAGAGACGATACGCAGTATTTT.

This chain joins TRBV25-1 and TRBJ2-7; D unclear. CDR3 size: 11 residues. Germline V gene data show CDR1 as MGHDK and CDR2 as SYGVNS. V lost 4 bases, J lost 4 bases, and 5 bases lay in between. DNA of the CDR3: TGTGCCAGCAGTGCCCAATACGAGCAGTACTTC. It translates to CASSAQYEQYF.

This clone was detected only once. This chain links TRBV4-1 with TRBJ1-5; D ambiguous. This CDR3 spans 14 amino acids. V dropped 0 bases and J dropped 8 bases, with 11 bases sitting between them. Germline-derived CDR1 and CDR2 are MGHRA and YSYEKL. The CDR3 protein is CASSQEGRLEPQHF. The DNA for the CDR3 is TGCGCCAGCAGCCAAGAAGGAAGGCTGGAGCCCCAGCATTTT.

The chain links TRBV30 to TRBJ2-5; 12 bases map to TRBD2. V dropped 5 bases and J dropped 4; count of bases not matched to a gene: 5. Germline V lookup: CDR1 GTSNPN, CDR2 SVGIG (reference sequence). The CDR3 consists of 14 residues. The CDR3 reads CAWGALAGGETQYF. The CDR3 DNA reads TGTGCCTGGGGTGCACTAGCGGGAGGAGAGACCCAGTACTTC.

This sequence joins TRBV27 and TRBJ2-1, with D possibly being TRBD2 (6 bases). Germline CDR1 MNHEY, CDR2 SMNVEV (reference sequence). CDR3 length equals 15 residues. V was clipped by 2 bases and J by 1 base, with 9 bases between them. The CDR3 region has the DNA TGTGCCAGCAGTTTAGGAGGGAATTCCTACAATGAGCAGTTCTTC. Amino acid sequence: CASSLGGNSYNEQFF.

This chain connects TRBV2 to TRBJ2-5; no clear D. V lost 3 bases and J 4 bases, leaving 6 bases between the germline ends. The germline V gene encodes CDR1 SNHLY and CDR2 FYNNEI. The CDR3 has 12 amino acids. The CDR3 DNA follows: TGTGCCAGCAGTGAGTGGTTAGAGACCCAGTACTTC. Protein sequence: CASSEWLETQYF. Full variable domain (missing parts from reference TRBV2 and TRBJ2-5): EPEVTQTPSHQVTQMGQEVILRCVPISNHLYFYWYRQILGQKVEFLVSFYNNEISEKSEIFDDQFSVERPDGSNFTLKIRSTKLEDSAMYFCASSEWLETQYFGPGTRLLVL.

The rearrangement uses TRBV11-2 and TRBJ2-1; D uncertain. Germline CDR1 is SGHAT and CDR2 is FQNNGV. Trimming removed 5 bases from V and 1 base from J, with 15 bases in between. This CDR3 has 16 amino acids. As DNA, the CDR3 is TGTGCCAGCAGCCGTGCCGGACGCGTTTCCTACAATGAGCAGTTCTTC. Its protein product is CASSRAGRVSYNEQFF. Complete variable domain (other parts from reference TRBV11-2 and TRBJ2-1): EAGVAQSPRYKIIEKRQSVAFWCNPISGHATLYWYQQILGQGPKLLIQFQNNGVVDDSQLPKDRFSAERLKGVDSTLKIQPAKLEDSAVYLCASSRAGRVSYNEQFFGPGTRLTVL.